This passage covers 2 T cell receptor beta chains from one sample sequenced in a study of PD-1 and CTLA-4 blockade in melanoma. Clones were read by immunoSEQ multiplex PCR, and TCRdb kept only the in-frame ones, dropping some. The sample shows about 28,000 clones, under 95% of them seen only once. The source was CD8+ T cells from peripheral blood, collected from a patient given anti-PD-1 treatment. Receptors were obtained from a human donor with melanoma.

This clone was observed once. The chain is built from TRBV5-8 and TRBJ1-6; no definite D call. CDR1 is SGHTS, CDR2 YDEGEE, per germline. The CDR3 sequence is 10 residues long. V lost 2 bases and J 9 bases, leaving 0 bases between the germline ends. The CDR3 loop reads CASSFSPLHF. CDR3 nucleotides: TGTGCCAGCAGCTTTTCACCCCTCCACTTT.

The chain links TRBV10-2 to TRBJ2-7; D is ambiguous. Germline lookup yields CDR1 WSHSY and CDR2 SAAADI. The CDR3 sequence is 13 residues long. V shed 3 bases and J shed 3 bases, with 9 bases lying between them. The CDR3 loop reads CASSEVANYEQYF. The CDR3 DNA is TGCGCCAGCAGTGAAGTAGCAAACTACGAGCAGTACTTC.